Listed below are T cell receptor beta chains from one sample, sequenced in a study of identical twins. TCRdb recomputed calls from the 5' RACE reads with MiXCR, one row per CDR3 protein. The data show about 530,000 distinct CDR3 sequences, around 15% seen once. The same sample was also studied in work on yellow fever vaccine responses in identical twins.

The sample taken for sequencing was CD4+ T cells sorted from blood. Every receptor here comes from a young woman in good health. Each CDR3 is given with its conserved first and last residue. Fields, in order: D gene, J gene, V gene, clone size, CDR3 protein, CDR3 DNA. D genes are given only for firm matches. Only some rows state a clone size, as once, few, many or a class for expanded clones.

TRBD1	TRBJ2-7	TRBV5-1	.	CASSLAKGGTGGPLRCYEQYF	TGCGCCAGCAGCTTGGCAAAGGGTGGGACAGGGGGTCCCCTCAGATGCTACGAGCAGTACTTC
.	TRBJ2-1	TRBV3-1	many	CASSQEGTSGVQFF	TGTGCCAGCAGCCAAGAAGGGACCTCAGGGGTCCAGTTCTTC
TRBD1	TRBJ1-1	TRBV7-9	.	CASSITTGVAEAFF	TGTGCCAGCAGCATCACTACAGGGGTCGCTGAAGCTTTCTTT
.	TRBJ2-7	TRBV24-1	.	CATSTGTGGRQYF	TGTGCCACTTCCACCGGGACCGGCGGCCGGCAGTACTTC
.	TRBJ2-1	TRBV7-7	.	CASSPDVGNEQFF	TGTGCCAGCAGCCCTGACGTGGGGAATGAGCAGTTCTTC
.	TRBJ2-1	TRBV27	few	CASSLSWRRHVYNEQFF	TGTGCCAGCAGTTTATCGTGGAGGAGGCACGTCTACAATGAGCAGTTCTTC
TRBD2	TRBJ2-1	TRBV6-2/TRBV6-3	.	CASRTPGLAFNEQFF	TGTGCCAGCAGAACTCCGGGACTAGCCTTCAATGAGCAGTTCTTC
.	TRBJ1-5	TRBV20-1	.	CSANPGTTSQPQHF	TGCAGTGCTAACCCCGGGACAACCAGTCAGCCCCAGCATTTT
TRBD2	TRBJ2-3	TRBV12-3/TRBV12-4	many	CASSLREVGDTQYF	TGTGCCAGCAGTTTACGGGAGGTAGGAGATACGCAGTATTTT
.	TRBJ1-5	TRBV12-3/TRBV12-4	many	CASSLGGGNQPQHF	TGTGCCAGCAGTTTAGGGGGAGGCAATCAGCCCCAGCATTTT
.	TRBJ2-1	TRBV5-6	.	CASSPNGDSKYNEQFF	TGTGCCAGCAGCCCTAATGGGGACTCCAAATACAATGAGCAGTTCTTC
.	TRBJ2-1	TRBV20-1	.	CSAPGGNLPDNEQFF	TGCAGTGCCCCCGGGGGAAACCTACCTGACAATGAGCAGTTCTTC
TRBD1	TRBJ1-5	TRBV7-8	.	CASSMDRGFLEGQPQHF	TGTGCCAGCAGCATGGACAGGGGATTTCTGGAAGGTCAGCCCCAGCATTTT
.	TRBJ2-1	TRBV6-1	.	CASKRTLYNEQFF	TGTGCCAGTAAAAGGACACTGTACAATGAGCAGTTCTTC
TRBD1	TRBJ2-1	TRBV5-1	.	CASSATTGGSYNEQFF	TGCGCCAGCAGCGCTACGACAGGGGGTTCCTACAATGAGCAGTTCTTC
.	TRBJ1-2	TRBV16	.	CASSQSRETNYGYTF	TGTGCCAGCAGCCAATCAAGGGAAACTAACTATGGCTACACCTTC
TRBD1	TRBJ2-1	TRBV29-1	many	CSVELRTGAHSYNEQFF	TGCAGCGTAGAACTTCGGACAGGCGCCCACTCCTACAATGAGCAGTTCTTC
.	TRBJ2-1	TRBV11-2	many	CASSLEPYNEQFF	TGTGCCAGCAGCTTAGAACCTTACAATGAGCAGTTCTTC
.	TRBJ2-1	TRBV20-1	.	CSARDVASVGHEQFF	TGCAGTGCTAGAGATGTGGCTAGCGTCGGTCATGAGCAGTTCTTC
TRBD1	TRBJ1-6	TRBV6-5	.	CASSYGQVNYNSPLHF	TGTGCCAGCAGTTACGGACAGGTGAACTATAATTCACCCCTCCACTTT
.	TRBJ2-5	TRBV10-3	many	CAIRPTGKETQYF	TGTGCCATCAGACCAACAGGGAAAGAGACCCAGTACTTC
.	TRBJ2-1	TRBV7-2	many	CASSLVAYTSYNEQFF	TGTGCCAGCAGCTTAGTCGCCTATACCTCCTACAATGAGCAGTTCTTC
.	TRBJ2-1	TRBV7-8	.	CASTPIMRLGSYNEQFF	TGTGCCAGCACGCCCATTATGCGACTGGGATCCTACAATGAGCAGTTCTTC
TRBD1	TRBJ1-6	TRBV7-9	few	CASSLPRTGPLHF	TGTGCCAGCAGCTTGCCCAGGACAGGGCCCCTCCACTTT
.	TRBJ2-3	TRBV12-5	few	CASGGGTQYF	TGTGCTAGTGGGGGTGGAACGCAGTATTTT
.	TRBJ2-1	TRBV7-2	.	CASSSPGSYNEQFF	TGTGCCAGCAGCTCACCGGGGAGTTACAATGAGCAGTTCTTC
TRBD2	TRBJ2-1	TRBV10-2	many	CASSESSVREGSYNEQFF	TGCGCCAGCAGTGAGTCGAGTGTGCGGGAGGGCTCCTACAATGAGCAGTTCTTC
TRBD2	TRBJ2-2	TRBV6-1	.	CASRASGSRTGELFF	TGTGCCAGCAGAGCTAGCGGGAGTCGAACCGGGGAGCTGTTTTTT
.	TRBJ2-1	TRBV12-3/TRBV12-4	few	CASSLWGDLFNEQFF	TGTGCCAGCAGTTTATGGGGGGACCTCTTCAATGAGCAGTTCTTC
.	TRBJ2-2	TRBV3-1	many	CASSQAGELFF	TGTGCCAGCAGCCAAGCCGGGGAGCTGTTTTTT
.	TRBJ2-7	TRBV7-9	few	CASSSGLNLYEQYF	TGTGCCAGCAGCTCCGGACTAAACCTCTACGAGCAGTACTTC
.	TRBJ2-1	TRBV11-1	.	CASSPGGLEQFF	TGTGCCAGCAGCCCCGGGGGGCTTGAGCAGTTCTTC
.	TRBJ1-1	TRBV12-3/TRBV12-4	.	CASSLGQAVAEAFF	TGTGCCAGCAGTTTAGGACAGGCCGTGGCTGAAGCTTTCTTT
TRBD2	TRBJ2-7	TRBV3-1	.	CASSHGRLTRTSGMNSYEQYF	TGTGCCAGCAGCCACGGAAGACTAACAAGGACTAGCGGGATGAACTCCTACGAGCAGTACTTC
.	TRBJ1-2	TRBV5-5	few	CASSLGSRDYGYTF	TGTGCCAGCAGCTTGGGAAGCAGGGACTATGGCTACACCTTC
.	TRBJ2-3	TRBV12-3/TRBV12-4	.	CASSPAFFYTDTQYF	TGTGCCAGCAGCCCTGCCTTCTTCTACACAGATACGCAGTATTTT
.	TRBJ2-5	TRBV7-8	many	CASSLGSSLGKETQYF	TGTGCCAGCAGCTTAGGGTCTAGCTTGGGGAAAGAGACCCAGTACTTC